The text below deals with one T cell receptor (beta chain). Clones were read by immunoSEQ multiplex PCR, and TCRdb kept only the in-frame ones, dropping some. The repertoire includes about 400,000 clones, about 95% of them detected once, and approximately 0.02% sits in the top ten. The entry originates in a study of shared T cell receptors in the human thymus. Germline V gene sequence: CDR1 SGHDN, CDR2 FVKESK. V trimming: 0 bases; J trimming: 6 bases; junction bases outside the gene matches: 6. This CDR3 has 16 residues. This clonotype was obtained from a human donor. The V and J genes are TRBV14 and TRBJ1-5; 9 bases are a match to TRBD1. The source material was thymocytes. CDR3 sequence: CASSQDGNRGRQPQHF. The CDR3 nucleotides read TGTGCCAGCAGCCAAGATGGGAACAGGGGGCGTCAGCCCCAGCATTTT.